This paragraph covers one TCR beta chain sequence. These data belong to a study of Ad26.COV2.S vaccination and SARS-CoV-2 variants. Sequencing used immunoSEQ multiplex PCR; TCRdb keeps in-frame clones, though not all of them. The profile shows 300,000 to 350,000 clones, 88% of them singletons. As for treatment: over 15 received Ad26.COV2.S at low or high dose, single or two shots; roughly five received placebo; per-sample allocation not given. Repertoires come from day 63 after the first vaccine or placebo injection. The TCR was taken from a person aged 18-60 years who received the Ad26.COV2.S COVID-19 vaccine or a placebo. The material was peripheral blood, obtained in a trial of Ad26.COV2.S vaccine versus placebo.

The CDR3 loop reads CASRGMGGYTEAFF. For the CDR3, the DNA is TGTGCCAGCAGGGGAATGGGCGGGTACACTGAAGCTTTCTTT. The chain carries TRBV2 and TRBJ1-1; no definite D call. The V and J ends lost 6 bases and 3 bases respectively, with 14 bases between them. The germline CDR1 and CDR2 sequences are SNHLY and FYNNEI. The CDR3 totals 14 residues.